The 27 T cell receptor beta chains reported below all come from one sample, sequenced in a study of T cells in Graves' hyperthyroidism and ophthalmopathy. RNA transcripts were the template for amplifying TCR beta CDR3 regions. TCR CDR3 regions were first amplified by RT-PCR with HTBI primers. One entry per CDR3 protein, called by TCRdb with MiXCR from the multiplex PCR reads. The table records more than 150,000 distinct CDR3 sequences, about 17% of them present only once. Sequenced material: blood. These receptors came from a woman in her forties or fifties with Graves' hyperthyroidism.

This clonotype has a count of ten or more. The chain uses TRBV6-1 and TRBJ1-5; D unclear. V dropped 1 base and J dropped 3 bases, with 1 base sitting between them. Germline V lookup: CDR1 MNHNS, CDR2 SASEGT. The CDR3 contains 12 residues. The CDR3 nucleotides read TGTGCCAGCAGTGAAGACAATCAGCCCCAGCATTTT. It translates to CASSEDNQPQHF.

This clonotype was seen repeatedly, ten times or more. This rearrangement joins TRBV20-1 to TRBJ2-7; D not resolved. The ends were cut back, 1 base at V and 5 bases at J, with 15 bases in the middle. The CDR3 is made up of 14 amino acids. Germline CDR1 is DFQATT and CDR2 is SNEGSKA (reference sequence). CDR3 sequence: CSARGKGRRDEQYF. The CDR3 DNA follows: TGCAGTGCTAGAGGCAAGGGTAGACGGGACGAGCAGTACTTC.

This clonotype was seen at least ten times. The chain joins TRBV6-1 to TRBJ2-6; D remains unclear. There are 13 residues in the CDR3. Germline V gene data show CDR1 as MNHNS and CDR2 as SASEGT. Trimming removed 5 bases from V and 0 bases from J, with 2 bases in between. CDR3 in amino acids: CASSRSGANVLTF. Here the CDR3 DNA reads TGTGCCAGCAGTCGCTCTGGGGCCAACGTCCTGACTTTC.

This chain uses TRBV10-3 with TRBJ2-7, with D perhaps given as TRBD1 or TRBD2 (5 bases each). The CDR3 consists of 15 residues. Trimming took 2 bases from V and 1 from J, leaving 12 bases between them. Germline V gives CDR1 ENHRY, CDR2 SYGVKD. CDR3 DNA sequence: TGTGCCATCAGTGAGCCCGGGACGGCTTCCTACGAGCAGTACTTC. This gives the protein CAISEPGTASYEQYF.

This clonotype has more than one count but fewer than ten. A much larger clone differs by one base, so this may be a read error. The chain has TRBV9 and TRBJ2-1; 12 bases line up with TRBD2. The germline CDR1 and CDR2 sequences are SGDLS and YYNGEE. There are 15 residues in the CDR3. After removal of 1 base from V and 7 bases from J, the junction contained 3 bases not matched to a gene. CDR3 nucleotides: TGTGCCAGCAGCGTACTAGCGGGGGGGGCAAATGAGCAGTTCTTC. As protein: CASSVLAGGANEQFF.

This clonotype was found a few times. This sequence joins TRBV6-1 and TRBJ1-5; TRBD1 matches 9 bases. In germline, CDR1 is MNHNS, CDR2 SASEGT. The CDR3 runs 16 residues. V was pared by 6 bases and J by 1 base, with 7 bases of the junction left unmatched. The CDR3 loop reads CASRATGGGSNQPQHF. Here the CDR3 DNA reads TGTGCCAGCAGAGCCACAGGGGGCGGGAGCAATCAGCCCCAGCATTTT.

This clonotype was counted ten times or more. CDR3 in DNA: TGTGCCAGCAGTTATGGGTCTATCCCAGATACGCAGTATTTT. Its protein is CASSYGSIPDTQYF. This chain uses TRBV6-9 with TRBJ2-3, with no clear D. This CDR3 has 14 residues. CDR1 MNHGY and CDR2 SVAAGI come from the germline V gene. V lost 2 bases to trimming and J lost 4 bases, with 10 bases between them.

This clonotype was counted at least ten times. The rearrangement joins TRBV7-3 to TRBJ1-1, with 10 bases that match TRBD1. The V and J ends lost 7 bases and 6 bases, in that order; junction bases with no gene match: 8. This CDR3 region has 14 residues. Germline V lookup: CDR1 SGHTA, CDR2 FQGTGA. CDR3 loop: CASKTGGAAAEAFF. For the CDR3, the DNA is TGTGCCAGCAAGACAGGGGGCGCCGCGGCTGAAGCTTTCTTT.

This clonotype appeared a few times. This chain links TRBV12-5 with TRBJ1-1; tentatively, D is TRBD1 (6 bases). This CDR3 contains 12 residues. V was pared by 1 base and J by 11 bases, with 11 bases between. Per germline, CDR1 LGHNT and CDR2 FRNRAP. CDR3 bases: TGTGCTAGTGGTTTGGGACAGGCGGGTGCTTTCTTT. It is translated as CASGLGQAGAFF.

V is TRBV5-4 and J is TRBJ2-1; D gene uncertain. V was trimmed by 3 bases and J by 6 bases, leaving 7 bases between them. This CDR3 region has 12 residues. CDR1 is SGHNT, CDR2 YYREEE, per germline (reference sequence). The DNA for the CDR3 is TGTGCCAGCAGCTGGACCAGCAATGAGCAGTTCTTC. As protein: CASSWTSNEQFF.

This clonotype was counted ten times or more. The V call is TRBV7-2, the J call TRBJ1-3; D not certain. Trimming took 8 bases from V and 1 from J, leaving 9 bases between them. There are 13 residues in the CDR3. Germline V gives CDR1 SGHTA, CDR2 FQGNSA. In DNA, the CDR3 is TGTGCCAGCCGCCAAAATTCTGGAAACACCATATATTTT. Encoded protein: CASRQNSGNTIYF.

The sample holds many counts of this clonotype. V usage is TRBV20-1 and J usage is TRBJ2-3; no definite D call. This CDR3 region has 11 residues. Germline V CDR1 and CDR2: DFQATT, SNEGSKA (reference sequence). With 8 bases removed from V and 4 bases from J, the gap between germline ends came to 10 bases. The CDR3 sequence is CSSLLADTQYF. The DNA for the CDR3 is TGCAGTTCCCTCTTAGCAGATACGCAGTATTTT.

This clonotype was recorded many times. The V gene is TRBV7-9, the J gene TRBJ1-2, with D tentatively TRBD1 (5 bases). Germline CDR1 reads SEHNR; CDR2 reads FQNEAQ (reference sequence). This CDR3 has 12 residues. The germline V and J ends were trimmed by 5 bases and 8 bases, with 12 bases remaining between them. CDR3 protein: CASSPAREGYTF. The CDR3 nucleotides read TGTGCCAGCAGCCCAGCCAGGGAAGGCTACACCTTC.

This clonotype was recorded many times. The chain has TRBV7-3 and TRBJ2-3, with 7 positions matching TRBD2. Per the germline V gene, CDR1 is SGHTA and CDR2 is FQGTGA. With 2 bases clipped from V and 2 bases from J, the junction kept 4 bases outside the gene matches. CDR3 length: 15 amino acids. For the CDR3, the DNA is TGTGCCAGCAGCTTAGGGGGGGGATTCACAGATACGCAGTATTTT. Protein product: CASSLGGGFTDTQYF.

This clonotype was seen at least ten times. The chain links TRBV7-2 to TRBJ2-4; 9 nucleotides match TRBD1. The CDR3 sequence is 14 residues long. Germline V gene lookup returns CDR1 SGHTA and CDR2 FQGNSA. Trimming took 4 bases from V and 7 from J; bases not matched to a gene: 5. The CDR3 sequence is CASSSPGTGNIQYF. DNA of the CDR3: TGTGCCAGCAGCTCGCCCGGGACAGGGAACATTCAGTACTTC.

This clonotype was counted between two and nine times. This may arise from a read error, as a much more abundant clone is one base away. No conserved phenylalanine or tryptophan is present at the end of the CDR3, so a read error is the likely explanation. The V gene is TRBV11-3, the J gene TRBJ1-1; D is unclear. The germline gives CDR1 SGHNT, CDR2 YENEEA. The CDR3 has 14 amino acids. Deletions cut 0 bases from V and 0 bases from J, with 5 bases between. Here the CDR3 reads CASSLDGVNTEAFI. The CDR3 nucleotides read TGTGCCAGCAGCTTAGATGGAGTGAACACTGAAGCTTTCATT.

CDR3 sequence (DNA): TGTGCCAGCAGTTACTCTTTATTAGGCAGAGGCGGAAACACCATATATTTT. Translation: CASSYSLLGRGGNTIYF. The chain is built from TRBV6-5 and TRBJ1-3; D is ambiguous. CDR1 and CDR2 (germline): MNHEY, SVGAGI. Trimming removed 0 bases from V and 4 bases from J, with 16 bases in between. The CDR3 loop spans 17 amino acids.

This clonotype was recorded many times. The chain is built from TRBV28 and TRBJ2-7; 15 bases align to TRBD2. V dropped 7 bases and J dropped 5; count of bases not matched to a gene: 12. CDR1 is MDHEN and CDR2 is SYDVKM in the germline V gene. The CDR3 has 17 amino acids. The CDR3 here is CASNPTVRTSGGDEQYF. In nucleotides, the CDR3 is TGTGCCAGCAACCCAACGGTGAGGACTAGCGGGGGGGACGAGCAGTACTTC.

In this sample, this clonotype turned up many times. CDR3 nucleotide sequence: TGCGCCAGCAGCTTGACCGCCGGGACAGGGGGCGGCGAGCAGTACTTC. As protein: CASSLTAGTGGGEQYF. The V call is TRBV5-1, the J call TRBJ2-7, with 12 bases fitting TRBD1. There are 16 residues in the CDR3. Unmatched junction bases numbered 8, after V lost 1 base and J lost 6 bases. CDR1 is SGHRS and CDR2 is YFSETQ in the germline V gene.

This clonotype was picked up many times. The chain links TRBV7-2 to TRBJ2-7; the D gene is possibly TRBD2 (5 bases). Trimming removed 5 bases from V and 4 bases from J, with 12 bases in between. From germline, CDR1 is SGHTA and CDR2 FQGNSA. This CDR3 has 13 residues. This CDR3 is CASSQRTGYEQYF. CDR3 bases: TGTGCCAGCAGCCAAAGAACGGGGTACGAGCAGTACTTC.

There are many counts of this clonotype. The V call is TRBV20-1, the J call TRBJ2-5; 8 positions match TRBD2. CDR1 DFQATT and CDR2 SNEGSKA come from the germline V gene (reference sequence). The CDR3 is 14 amino acids. The J segment lost 5 bases and the V segment lost 3 bases, leaving 8 bases of the junction unmatched. CDR3 amino acids: CSASGPGGRETQYF. The CDR3, as DNA: TGCAGTGCTAGCGGGCCGGGGGGGAGGGAGACCCAGTACTTC.

This clonotype came up many times. The chain links TRBV20-1 to TRBJ1-4; 9 bases match TRBD1. The V segment lost 3 bases and the J segment 7 bases; nucleotides outside the gene matches: 3. Germline V lookup: CDR1 DFQATT, CDR2 SNEGSKA (reference sequence). The CDR3 sequence is 13 residues long. The CDR3 region is CSASGDRVEKLFF. The DNA for the CDR3 is TGCAGTGCTAGTGGGGACAGGGTTGAAAAACTGTTTTTT.

J is TRBJ2-1 and V is TRBV7-6; 7 positions match TRBD2. The CDR3 length is 15 residues. J lost 4 bases, V lost 5 bases, and 8 bases had no gene match. CDR1 is SGHVS and CDR2 is FNYEAQ in the germline V gene. The CDR3 DNA reads TGTGCCAGCAGCGCTCGGGGGGTGGCATACAATGAGCAGTTCTTC. Its translation is CASSARGVAYNEQFF.

This clonotype was seen at least ten times. The chain has TRBV18 and TRBJ1-1; 11 bases fit TRBD1. Trimming removed 2 bases from V and 0 bases from J; junction bases left unmatched: 2. CDR3 length equals 16 residues. The V gene's germline CDR1 is KGHSH and CDR2 LQKENI. The CDR3, as DNA: TGTGCCAGCTCACCAGGACAGGGGGCGTTGAACACTGAAGCTTTCTTT. Its protein product is CASSPGQGALNTEAFF.

The table lists this clonotype with many counts. The rearrangement joins TRBV24-1 to TRBJ1-5; possible D gene TRBD1, 5 bases. Per the germline V gene, CDR1 is KGHDR and CDR2 is SFDVKD. The CDR3 is 15 residues long. V gave up 1 base and J gave up 1 base, with 7 bases separating them. CDR3 coding DNA: TGTGCCACCAGTGATTTTGGGGACAGCAATCAGCCCCAGCATTTT. Its translation: CATSDFGDSNQPQHF.

This clonotype was detected many times. The chain combines TRBV18 with TRBJ2-5; D is possibly TRBD1 or TRBD2 (5 bases each). CDR3 size: 14 residues. V shed 4 bases and J shed 2 bases, with 11 bases lying between them. CDR1 is KGHSH and CDR2 is LQKENI in the germline V gene. For the CDR3, the DNA is TGTGCCAGCTCACACGGGACGGCTCAAGAGACCCAGTACTTC. This codes for CASSHGTAQETQYF.

This clonotype was recorded many times. The J gene is TRBJ1-2, the V gene TRBV7-2; 11 positions match TRBD1. Germline CDR1 SGHTA, CDR2 FQGNSA. The junction had 13 bases not matched to a gene; V was cut back by 8 bases and J by 5 bases. This CDR3 is built from 16 residues. CDR3 sequence: CASSRGGQGAGYGYTF. The CDR3 bases are TGTGCCAGCTCCCGGGGAGGACAGGGGGCAGGTTATGGCTACACCTTC.